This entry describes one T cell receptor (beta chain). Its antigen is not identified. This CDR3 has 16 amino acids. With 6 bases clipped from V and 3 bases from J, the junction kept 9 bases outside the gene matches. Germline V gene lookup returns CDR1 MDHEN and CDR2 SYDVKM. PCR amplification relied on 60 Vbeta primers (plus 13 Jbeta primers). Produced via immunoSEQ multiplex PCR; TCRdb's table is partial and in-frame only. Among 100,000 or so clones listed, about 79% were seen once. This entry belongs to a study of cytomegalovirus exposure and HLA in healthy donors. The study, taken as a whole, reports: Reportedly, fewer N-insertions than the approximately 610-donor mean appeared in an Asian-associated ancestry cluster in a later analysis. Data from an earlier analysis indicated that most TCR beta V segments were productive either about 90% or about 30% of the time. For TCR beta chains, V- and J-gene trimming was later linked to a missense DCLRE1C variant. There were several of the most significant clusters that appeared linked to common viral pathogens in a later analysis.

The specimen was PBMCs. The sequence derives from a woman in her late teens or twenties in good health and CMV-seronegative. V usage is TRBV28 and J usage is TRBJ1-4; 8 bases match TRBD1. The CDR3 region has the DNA TGTGCCAGCAGCATGTACGGACAGGGAGCTAATGAAAAACTGTTTTTT. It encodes CASSMYGQGANEKLFF.